This note documents a single T cell receptor beta chain sequence. Its cognate antigen is unknown. This record comes from a study of beta chain features in type 1 diabetes. Across the whole study: Age, gender and cell yields were similar between patients and healthy donors. Study-wide results and caveats: Patients' naive, central memory and regulatory TCRB repertoires appeared more alike than those of healthy donors. There was a possibility that cDNA sequencing over-represented cells with high TCR expression.

Sequenced material consisted of expressed TCRB transcripts (all of the isolated RNA was reverse transcribed). The protocol was immunoSEQ multiplex PCR, while the TCRdb copy is restricted to in-frame clones and leaves out a portion. The sample contains 350,000 or so clones, about 20% of which appear only once. This CDR3 has 15 residues. Germline-derived CDR1 and CDR2 are LGHNT and FRNRAP. Between the trimmed V and J ends, which lost 0 bases and 2 bases, there was a span of 10 bases. CD4+ naive, central memory, regulatory and stem cell-like memory cells were sorted via CD45RO/CCR7/CD25/CD127/CD95/CD27.

The chain is built from TRBV12-5 and TRBJ2-5; maybe TRBD2 (6 bases). The specimen sequenced was naive CD4+ T cells from blood. The source of this sequence is a young woman in good health. In DNA, the CDR3 is TGTGCTAGTGGTTTGGTACTGGGGGGTCAAGAGACCCAGTACTTC. The encoded protein is CASGLVLGGQETQYF.